One sample yielded the 23 T cell receptor beta chains listed below, sequenced in a study of T cells after yellow fever vaccination. A single record per CDR3 protein comes from TCRdb applying MiXCR to the 5' RACE reads. The repertoire holds a few hundred thousand distinct CDR3 sequences, with roughly 3.5% as singletons. The source was PBMCs, collected on the day of the yellow fever booster vaccination. These receptors all stem from a man younger than 35 who received the YFV17D yellow fever vaccine.

The table lists this clonotype with a few counts. This chain links TRBV20-1 with TRBJ1-4; the D gene is possibly TRBD1 (6 bases). The CDR3 length is 19 residues. Germline CDR1 reads DFQATT; CDR2 reads SNEGSKA (reference sequence). The V end was cut by 6 bases, the J end by 7 bases, with 33 bases between. The CDR3, as DNA: TGCAGTGCGGAATCAGGGGTACGAGCAATAACTAAAAGAGGTGAAAAACTGTTTTTT. It is translated as CSAESGVRAITKRGEKLFF.

This clonotype was seen a few times. The chain has TRBV7-9 and TRBJ2-5; D is perhaps TRBD1 or TRBD2 (6 bases each). Germline values: CDR1 SEHNR, CDR2 FQNEAQ (reference sequence). V shed 3 bases and J shed 5 bases, with 25 bases lying between them. The CDR3 runs to 18 residues. CDR3 DNA sequence: TGTGCCAGCAGCTTTGAGGGGGACTCGTTGAGGGGGATGGAGACCCAGTACTTC. Translation gives CASSFEGDSLRGMETQYF.

This clonotype was counted many times. The chain uses TRBV11-2 and TRBJ2-2; 8 bases map to TRBD2. V shed 3 bases and J 0 bases; nucleotides not matched to a gene: 9. Per germline, CDR1 SGHAT and CDR2 FQNNGV. The CDR3 contains 18 residues. CDR3 amino acids: CASSFPAGAYANTGELFF. In nucleotides, the CDR3 is TGTGCCAGCAGCTTCCCAGCGGGGGCCTACGCGAACACCGGGGAGCTGTTTTTT. Variable domain in full (rest from reference TRBV11-2 and TRBJ2-2): EAGVAQSPRYKIIEKRQSVAFWCNPISGHATLYWYQQILGQGPKLLIQFQNNGVVDDSQLPKDRFSAERLKGVDSTLKIQPAKLEDSAVYLCASSFPAGAYANTGELFFGEGSRLTVL.

In this sample, this clonotype turned up many times. The chain is built from TRBV5-1 and TRBJ2-1; D tentatively fits TRBD1 or TRBD2 (6 bases each). Trimming took off 5 bases at V and 7 bases at J, with 13 bases between the two ends. CDR1 and CDR2 from the germline V gene are SGHRS and YFSETQ. The CDR3 is 13 residues long. CDR3 residues: CASSPRRGNEQFF. The CDR3, as DNA: TGCGCCAGCAGTCCCCGGAGGGGGAATGAGCAGTTCTTC.

This clonotype was detected ten times or more. The chain has TRBV20-1 and TRBJ2-3; no firm D call. The germline V gene has CDR1 DFQATT and CDR2 SNEGSKA (reference sequence). Trimming removed 7 bases from V and 0 bases from J, with 5 bases in between. The CDR3 is made up of 11 amino acids. CDR3 DNA: TGCAGTGGGCCTAGCACAGATACGCAGTATTTT. Its translation is CSGPSTDTQYF.

In its sample, this clonotype was seen many times. This sequence joins TRBV10-3 and TRBJ2-5; 8 bases agree with TRBD2. The CDR3 runs to 15 residues. The ends lost 4 bases at V and 5 bases at J; junction bases unmatched: 9. Per germline, CDR1 ENHRY and CDR2 SYGVKD. The CDR3 is CAISALAGRWETQYF. CDR3 in DNA: TGTGCCATCAGTGCTTTAGCGGGGCGGTGGGAGACCCAGTACTTC.

This clonotype was seen only a few times. The V call is TRBV4-2, the J call TRBJ1-1; D is unresolved. Germline V gives CDR1 LGHNA, CDR2 YNFKEQ. The CDR3 extends over 14 amino acids. The germline V and J ends were trimmed by 5 bases and 7 bases, with 17 bases remaining between them. The CDR3 DNA is TGTGCCAGCAGCGTGCGGAGGACGGTGGATGAAGCTTTCTTT. Protein product: CASSVRRTVDEAFF.

The CDR3, as DNA: TGTGCCAGCAGATGGACAGGGGGCAATGAGCAGTTCTTC. Translating it yields CASRWTGGNEQFF. V and J are TRBV12-3 or TRBV12-4 and TRBJ2-1; TRBD1 agrees at 10 bases. The V gene end was trimmed by 6 bases and the J gene end by 6 bases; junction bases not matched to a gene: 2. CDR3 length equals 13 residues.

The CDR3 spells CASSLVAGTNPSYEQYF. Here the CDR3 DNA reads TGTGCCAGCAGCTTAGTCGCTGGGACCAACCCCTCCTACGAGCAGTACTTC. The chain joins TRBV7-2 to TRBJ2-7; D possibly matches TRBD1 or TRBD2 (5 bases each). The CDR3 sequence is 17 residues long. Per the germline V gene, CDR1 is SGHTA and CDR2 is FQGNSA. V lost 1 base and J lost 0, with 16 bases in between. Full variable domain (remainder filled in from reference TRBV7-2 and TRBJ2-7): GAGVSQSPSNKVTEKGKDVELRCDPISGHTALYWYRQSLGQGLEFLIYFQGNSAPDKSGLPSDRFSAERTGGSVSTLTIQRTQQEDSAVYLCASSLVAGTNPSYEQYFGPGTRLTVT.

The J gene is TRBJ2-1, the V gene TRBV7-7, with a possible D match to TRBD1 (6 bases). The CDR3 spans 18 residues. Trimming took off 5 bases at V and 5 bases at J, with 25 bases between the two ends. CDR1 SSHAT and CDR2 FNYEAQ come from the germline V gene (reference sequence). DNA of the CDR3: TGTGCCAGCAGCGAATATCCCCCAGGGGTTACTGGCGACAATGAGCAGTTCTTC. Encoded protein: CASSEYPPGVTGDNEQFF.

This clonotype was observed a handful of times. The V gene is TRBV5-1, the J gene TRBJ1-4; a possible D gene is TRBD1 (5 bases). The CDR3 covers 15 residues. Trimming shortened V by 0 bases and J by 5 bases, and 11 bases separated the two germline ends. Germline CDR1 is SGHRS and CDR2 is YFSETQ. The CDR3, as DNA: TGCGCCAGCAGCTTGGGTGAGGCAGGGAATGAAAAACTGTTTTTT. As protein: CASSLGEAGNEKLFF.

The chain links TRBV4-3 to TRBJ2-3; 12 nucleotides line up with TRBD2. J was trimmed by 0 bases and V by 2 bases; bases with no gene match: 3. Germline CDR1 LGHNA, CDR2 YSLEER. This CDR3 is built from 17 residues. The CDR3 nucleotides are TGCGCCAGCAGCCAAAGGACTAGCGGGGAGAGCACAGATACGCAGTATTTT. Protein product: CASSQRTSGESTDTQYF.

The table lists this clonotype with many counts. As DNA, the CDR3 is TGCGCCAGCAGCCAAGATCAAGACACCCGGCCCCAGCATTTT. Residues: CASSQDQDTRPQHF. The chain is built from TRBV4-1 and TRBJ1-5; D is unclear. Trimming shortened V by 0 bases and J by 9 bases, and 12 bases separated the two germline ends. This CDR3 has 14 residues. CDR1 and CDR2 (germline): MGHRA, YSYEKL.

This clonotype occurred many times. CDR3: CSAMTGQANYGYTF. In nucleotides, the CDR3 is TGCAGTGCCATGACAGGACAAGCTAACTATGGCTACACCTTC. The chain recombines TRBV20-1 with TRBJ1-2; possibly TRBD1 for D (6 bases). Trimming left V 6 bases short and J 0 bases short, with 14 bases between. The CDR3 sequence is 14 residues long. Germline V gene data show CDR1 as DFQATT and CDR2 as SNEGSKA (reference sequence).

This clonotype has a count of ten or more. The V and J genes are TRBV11-2 and TRBJ2-3; D could derive from TRBD1 or TRBD2 (5 bases each). This CDR3 contains 17 residues. V lost 5 bases to trimming and J lost 4 bases, with 22 bases between them. Germline CDR1 is SGHAT and CDR2 is FQNNGV. CDR3 sequence reads: CASSGRRDPARADTQYF. The CDR3 DNA reads TGTGCCAGCAGCGGGCGCCGGGACCCAGCAAGGGCAGATACGCAGTATTTT.

At least ten counts were recorded for this clonotype. V usage is TRBV24-1 and J usage is TRBJ2-3; TRBD1 might be the D (5 bases). CDR3 length: 12 amino acids. V was trimmed by 9 bases and J by 2 bases, leaving 8 bases between them. CDR1 and CDR2 (germline): KGHDR, SFDVKD. The CDR3 protein is CATAGNTDTQYF. The CDR3 region has the DNA TGTGCCACCGCAGGGAACACAGATACGCAGTATTTT.

The CDR3 region has the DNA TGTGCCAGCAGCCAAGACCTGGGCGGGGCGAGGCACATTCAGTACTTC. This encodes CASSQDLGGARHIQYF. The rearrangement joins TRBV4-2 to TRBJ2-4, with D possibly being TRBD2 (6 bases). Deletions cut 0 bases from V and 8 bases from J, with 17 bases between. Germline assignment: CDR1 LGHNA and CDR2 YNFKEQ. The CDR3 has 16 residues.

CDR3 sequence: CASSDNSPGGMAETQYF. The CDR3 DNA reads as TGTGCCAGCAGCGATAACTCCCCCGGGGGGATGGCGGAGACCCAGTACTTC. The chain has TRBV21-1 and TRBJ2-5; the DNA was not used to check the table's D call, TRBD1. TRBV21-1 has pseudogene status. This CDR3 region has 17 residues.

This clonotype came up many times. CDR3 in amino acids: CASSVDPQGPRPGYTF. CDR3 sequence (DNA): TGTGCCAGCAGCGTAGACCCACAGGGGCCTCGACCTGGCTACACCTTC. J is TRBJ1-2 and V is TRBV9; 7 nucleotides line up with TRBD1. Germline V lookup: CDR1 SGDLS, CDR2 YYNGEE. The CDR3 has 16 amino acids. With V trimmed by 0 bases and J by 7 bases, 12 bases remained unmatched.

This clonotype was seen more than once but under ten times. This chain joins TRBV4-2 and TRBJ2-7, with D tentatively TRBD1 (5 bases). This CDR3 spans 15 amino acids. Germline CDR1 and CDR2: LGHNA and YNFKEQ. Trimming cost V 0 bases and J 3 bases, with 12 bases left between them. In DNA, the CDR3 is TGTGCCAGCAGCCAAGAGTTCGGCAGGGACTACGAGCAGTACTTC. It yields the protein CASSQEFGRDYEQYF.

Many counts were recorded for this clonotype. The rearrangement links TRBV6-2 or TRBV6-3 to TRBJ2-7; a possible D gene is TRBD2 (6 bases). The germline CDR1 and CDR2 sequences are MNHEY and SVGEGT. V was pared by 2 bases and J by 2 bases, with 10 bases between. The CDR3 consists of 14 residues. The DNA for the CDR3 is TGTGCCAGCAGTTACCGGGGGACCACCTACGAGCAGTACTTC. Protein product: CASSYRGTTYEQYF.

This clonotype came up many times. J is TRBJ2-2 and V is TRBV28, with 7 bases fitting TRBD1. The CDR3 covers 15 residues. The germline V gene encodes CDR1 MDHEN and CDR2 SYDVKM. The V gene end was trimmed by 6 bases and the J gene end by 4 bases; junction bases not matched to a gene: 8. For the CDR3, the DNA is TGTGCCAGCAGGTTCGGGACAGTGGTCACCGGGGAGCTGTTTTTT. Its translation is CASRFGTVVTGELFF.

For this clonotype: This clone may be a read error of a much larger clone one base away. V usage is TRBV14 and J usage is TRBJ2-7; no clear D. V was clipped by 4 bases and J by 6 bases, with 10 bases between them. Germline V gene sequence: CDR1 SGHDN, CDR2 FVKESK. The CDR3 consists of 12 residues. CDR3 amino acids: CASSLHSFEQYF. In nucleotides, the CDR3 is TGTGCCAGCAGCCTCCACAGCTTCGAGCAGTACTTC.